The 25 T cell receptor beta chains given below trace back to one sample, sequenced in a study of blood T cell repertoires in COVID-19. Some clones are missing from TCRdb's copy, which holds only in-frame ones; the method was immunoSEQ multiplex PCR. Of roughly 180,000 clones listed, approximately 77% were seen once; the top ten hold approximately 18%. Specimen: PBMCs or T cells enriched from blood (not recorded which). The receptors derive from a man aged 55-75 years who had recovered from COVID-19.

This clone is a singleton in its sample. J is TRBJ1-2 and V is TRBV18; 8 positions match TRBD1. This CDR3 has 13 amino acids. Germline CDR1 KGHSH, CDR2 LQKENI. V lost 3 bases to trimming and J lost 8 bases; unmatched junction nucleotides: 5. DNA of the CDR3: TGTGCCAGCTCACCGATCGACAGGGGCGGCTACACCTTC. The encoded protein is CASSPIDRGGYTF.

The chain carries TRBV7-2 and TRBJ2-7, with a weak D call TRBD1 (6 bases). V was trimmed by 5 bases and J by 0 bases, leaving 14 bases between them. This CDR3 has 15 residues. Germline V gene sequence: CDR1 SGHTA, CDR2 FQGNSA. The CDR3, as DNA: TGTGCCAGCAGCCCGAATCCGGGACACTCCTACGAGCAGTACTTC. Translation gives CASSPNPGHSYEQYF.

The gene calls are TRBV7-3 and TRBJ2-1; 7 positions match TRBD2. The CDR3 loop spans 16 amino acids. The germline V gene encodes CDR1 SGHTA and CDR2 FQGTGA. Trimming removed 0 bases from V and 7 bases from J; junction bases left unmatched: 9. CDR3 in amino acids: CASSLTRLAATNEQFF. DNA of the CDR3: TGTGCCAGCAGCTTAACTCGGCTAGCGGCCACTAATGAGCAGTTCTTC.

This chain connects TRBV7-6 to TRBJ2-2; TRBD1 aligns across 9 bases. After removal of 4 bases from V and 6 bases from J, the junction contained 12 bases not matched to a gene. The CDR3 length is 17 residues. CDR1 is SGHVS, CDR2 FNYEAQ, per germline. CDR3 in amino acids: CASSYSGTGLLSGELFF. The CDR3 DNA reads TGTGCCAGCAGCTATTCCGGGACAGGGCTTTTATCCGGGGAGCTGTTTTTT. Supplemented by reference TRBV7-6 and TRBJ2-2, the full variable domain reads GAGVSQSPRYKVTKRGQDVALRCDPISGHVSLYWYRQALGQGPEFLTYFNYEAQQDKSGLPNDRFSAERPEGSISTLTIQRTEQRDSAMYRCASSYSGTGLLSGELFFGEGSRLTVL.

This clone has a handful of counts. This chain links TRBV5-1 with TRBJ2-7; TRBD1 is a possible D gene (5 bases). Germline assignment: CDR1 SGHRS and CDR2 YFSETQ. V was trimmed by 4 bases and J by 8 bases, leaving 22 bases between them. The CDR3 loop spans 15 amino acids. The CDR3 region is CASSPDTTTGLKQYF. The CDR3 DNA reads as TGCGCCAGCAGCCCGGACACTACTACAGGTTTGAAGCAGTACTTC.

This clone was counted once. V usage is TRBV30 and J usage is TRBJ1-2; D not certain. V was shortened by 3 bases and J by 6 bases, with 14 bases between the two germline ends. The germline gives CDR1 GTSNPN, CDR2 SVGIG (reference sequence). The CDR3 totals 13 residues. For the CDR3, the DNA is TGTGCCTGGAGGCGTACTTTGGGAGATGGCTACACCTTC. Amino acids: CAWRRTLGDGYTF.

V gene TRBV5-1 combines with J gene TRBJ2-1; 8 nucleotides align to TRBD2. The CDR3 contains 12 residues. V lost 3 bases, J lost 7 bases, and 0 bases stayed unmatched. CDR1 and CDR2 from the germline V gene are SGHRS and YFSETQ. DNA for the CDR3: TGCGCCAGCAGCTCGGGGGGGAATGAGCAGTTCTTC. Its protein is CASSSGGNEQFF.

This chain connects TRBV28 to TRBJ2-3; 15 positions match TRBD2. In germline, CDR1 is MDHEN, CDR2 SYDVKM. V was clipped by 9 bases and J by 9 bases; unmatched bases: 7. This CDR3 is 14 amino acids long. This CDR3 reads CASRTSGGDWTQYF. The DNA for the CDR3 is TGTGCCAGTAGGACTAGCGGGGGGGATTGGACGCAGTATTTT.

The rearrangement joins TRBV6-5 to TRBJ1-2; the match to TRBD1 covers 8 bases. Germline assignment: CDR1 MNHEY and CDR2 SVGAGI. The CDR3 spans 12 residues. V shed 7 bases and J 3 bases; nucleotides not matched to a gene: 1. CDR3 DNA: TGTGCCAGCAAGACAGGGGACTATGGCTACACCTTC. Translating gives CASKTGDYGYTF.

This clone was picked up a small number of times. This sequence joins TRBV25-1 and TRBJ1-1; D is undetermined. The CDR3 spans 11 residues. Trimming removed 1 base from V and 11 bases from J, with 8 bases in between. Germline CDR1 is MGHDK and CDR2 is SYGVNS. CDR3 bases: TGTGCCAGCAGTGAATTTAAAAGCGCTTTCTTT. The encoded protein is CASSEFKSAFF.

The chain carries TRBV28 and TRBJ1-2; D possibly corresponds to TRBD1 (6 bases). The length of the CDR3 is 12 residues. CDR1 is MDHEN and CDR2 is SYDVKM in the germline V gene. The V end lost 6 bases, the J end lost 6 bases, and 11 bases lay between the germline ends. CDR3 DNA: TGTGCCAGCAGGCAGGGGAGCAATGGCTACACCTTC. Its protein is CASRQGSNGYTF.

This clone was seen only once. The V and J genes are TRBV2 and TRBJ2-1; 9 bases line up with TRBD1. Germline loops: CDR1 SNHLY, CDR2 FYNNEI. This CDR3 contains 14 residues. J gave up 10 bases and V 2 bases, and 6 bases lay outside the gene matches. The CDR3 DNA sequence: TGTGCCAGCAGTGAAAGGGGACAGGGCGGGGAGCAGTTCTTC. Protein product: CASSERGQGGEQFF.

The rearrangement uses TRBV5-1 and TRBJ2-1; 11 positions agree with TRBD1. The CDR3 runs 20 residues. With V trimmed by 0 bases and J by 0 bases, 11 bases remained unmatched. Germline values: CDR1 SGHRS, CDR2 YFSETQ. CDR3 amino acids: CASSLDRTGGRPSSYNEQFF. The CDR3 DNA reads TGCGCCAGCAGCTTGGACCGGACAGGGGGCCGGCCGAGCTCCTACAATGAGCAGTTCTTC. The variable domain in full, with the rest retrieved from reference TRBV5-1 and TRBJ2-1, is KAGVTQTPRYLIKTRGQQVTLSCSPISGHRSVSWYQQTPGQGLQFLFEYFSETQRNKGNFPGRFSGRQFSNSRSEMNVSTLELGDSALYLCASSLDRTGGRPSSYNEQFFGPGTRLTVL.

The V call is TRBV11-2, the J call TRBJ2-7; D remains unclear. CDR3 length: 14 amino acids. Germline-derived CDR1 and CDR2 are SGHAT and FQNNGV. V lost 4 bases and J lost 1, with 11 bases in between. The CDR3 is CASSSSSYSYEQYF. The CDR3 coding sequence is TGTGCCAGCAGCTCCTCGAGTTATTCCTACGAGCAGTACTTC.

The rearrangement uses TRBV14 and TRBJ2-7, with 11 bases matching TRBD2. The CDR3 has 15 amino acids. The ends lost 0 bases at V and 5 bases at J; junction bases unmatched: 3. Germline V lookup: CDR1 SGHDN, CDR2 FVKESK. The CDR3 loop is CASSQDWTSGHEQYF. CDR3 nucleotide sequence: TGTGCCAGCAGCCAAGACTGGACTAGCGGGCACGAGCAGTACTTC.

V gene TRBV24-1 combines with J gene TRBJ2-1, with 7 bases aligning to TRBD2. J lost 3 bases, V lost 5 bases, and 0 bases had no gene match. Germline CDR1 is KGHDR and CDR2 is SFDVKD. The CDR3 runs to 13 residues. The CDR3, as DNA: TGTGCCACCAGTGGGGGGGGCTACAATGAGCAGTTCTTC. Translating it yields CATSGGGYNEQFF.

The V gene is TRBV5-1, the J gene TRBJ2-7; 7 nucleotides agree with TRBD1. The junction had 7 bases not matched to a gene; V was cut back by 0 bases and J by 4 bases. CDR3 length: 15 residues. Germline CDR1 reads SGHRS; CDR2 reads YFSETQ. The CDR3 here is CASSLGQGIAYEQYF. In nucleotides, the CDR3 is TGCGCCAGCAGCTTGGGACAGGGCATTGCGTACGAGCAGTACTTC.

This clone was counted once. The chain uses TRBV19 and TRBJ1-5; TRBD1 is a possible D gene (5 bases). V dropped 8 bases and J dropped 1 base, with 18 bases sitting between them. Looked up from germline, CDR1 is LNHDA and CDR2 is SQIVND (reference sequence). The CDR3 is 16 amino acids. Here the CDR3 reads CASSNLGRVSNQPQHF. The CDR3 region has the DNA TGTGCCAGTTCCAACTTGGGCAGGGTCAGCAATCAGCCCCAGCATTTT.

This clone was counted only a few times. This rearrangement joins TRBV5-1 to TRBJ2-7; 9 bases line up with TRBD2. CDR1 is SGHRS and CDR2 is YFSETQ in the germline V gene. V lost 1 base to trimming and J lost 7 bases; unmatched junction nucleotides: 6. The CDR3 runs to 14 residues. CDR3 protein: CASSLNSLAGEQYF. The CDR3 DNA follows: TGCGCCAGCAGCTTGAATAGTCTAGCGGGAGAGCAGTACTTC.

This chain connects TRBV6-5 to TRBJ2-7; D is undetermined. Per the germline V gene, CDR1 is MNHEY and CDR2 is SVGAGI. V lost 4 bases and J 0 bases, leaving 10 bases between the germline ends. The CDR3 spans 14 residues. The CDR3, as DNA: TGTGCCAGCAGTTCCATCCTGAGCTCCTACGAGCAGTACTTC. This encodes CASSSILSSYEQYF.

CDR3 sequence: CAWRGLDRGSYGYTF. The CDR3 DNA reads as TGTGCCTGGAGAGGCTTGGACAGGGGATCCTATGGCTACACCTTC. This chain links TRBV30 with TRBJ1-2; TRBD1 aligns across 9 bases. The CDR3 loop spans 15 amino acids. The germline CDR1 and CDR2 sequences are GTSNPN and SVGIG (reference sequence). After removal of 3 bases from V and 4 bases from J, the junction contained 9 bases not matched to a gene.

This clone was counted between two and nine times. The chain employs TRBV19 and TRBJ2-7; the D is unclear. Per germline, CDR1 LNHDA and CDR2 SQIVND (reference sequence). This CDR3 is built from 14 residues. The V gene lost 4 bases and the J gene lost 0 bases, with 10 bases spanning the gap. CDR3 protein: CASSKSVYSYEQYF. As DNA, the CDR3 is TGTGCCAGTAGTAAGTCAGTTTACTCCTACGAGCAGTACTTC.

This rearrangement joins TRBV4-1 to TRBJ2-3; 10 bases agree with TRBD2. This CDR3 contains 18 residues. With V trimmed by 3 bases and J by 1 base, 10 bases remained unmatched. Germline V gene lookup returns CDR1 MGHRA and CDR2 YSYEKL. The CDR3 reads CASSHALAGAVGTDTQYF. The CDR3 nucleotides are TGCGCCAGCAGCCATGCCCTAGCGGGGGCGGTTGGCACAGATACGCAGTATTTT.

Here the CDR3 reads CASSSGQGASSYEQYF. The CDR3 region has the DNA TGTGCCAGCAGCTCGGGACAGGGGGCTTCCTCCTACGAGCAGTACTTC. The genes are TRBV7-8 and TRBJ2-7, with 12 positions matching TRBD1. There are 16 residues in the CDR3. The V segment lost 4 bases and the J segment 0 bases; nucleotides outside the gene matches: 4. Per the germline V gene, CDR1 is SGHVS and CDR2 is FQNEAQ.

J is TRBJ2-3 and V is TRBV24-1, with D uncertain. Germline V gene data show CDR1 as KGHDR and CDR2 as SFDVKD. The CDR3 extends over 14 amino acids. Trimming cost V 5 bases and J 3 bases, with 11 bases left between them. CDR3 loop: CATSGNLITDTQYF. DNA of the CDR3: TGTGCCACCAGTGGTAACTTAATTACAGATACGCAGTATTTT.